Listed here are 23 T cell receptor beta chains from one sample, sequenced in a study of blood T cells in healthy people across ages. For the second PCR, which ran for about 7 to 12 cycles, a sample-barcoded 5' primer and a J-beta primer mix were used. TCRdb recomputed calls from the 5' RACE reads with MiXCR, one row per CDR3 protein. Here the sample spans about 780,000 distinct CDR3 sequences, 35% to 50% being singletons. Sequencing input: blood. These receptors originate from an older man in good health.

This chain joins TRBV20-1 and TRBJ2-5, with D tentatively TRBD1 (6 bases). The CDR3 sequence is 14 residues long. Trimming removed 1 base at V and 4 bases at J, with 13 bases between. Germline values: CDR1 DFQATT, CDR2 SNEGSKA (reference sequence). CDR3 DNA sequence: TGCAGTGCTAGAGTTCCAGGGGACCCAGAGACCCAGTACTTC. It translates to CSARVPGDPETQYF.

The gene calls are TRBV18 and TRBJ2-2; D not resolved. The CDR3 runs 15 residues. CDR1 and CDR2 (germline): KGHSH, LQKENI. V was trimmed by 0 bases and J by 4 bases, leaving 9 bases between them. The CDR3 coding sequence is TGTGCCAGCTCACCACCCCCAGTATCCACCGGGGAGCTGTTTTTT. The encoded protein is CASSPPPVSTGELFF. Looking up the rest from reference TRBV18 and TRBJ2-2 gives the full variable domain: NAGVMQNPRHLVRRRGQEARLRCSPMKGHSHVYWYRQLPEEGLKFMVYLQKENIIDESGMPKERFSAEFPKEGPSILRIQQVVRGDSAAYFCASSPPPVSTGELFFGEGSRLTVL.

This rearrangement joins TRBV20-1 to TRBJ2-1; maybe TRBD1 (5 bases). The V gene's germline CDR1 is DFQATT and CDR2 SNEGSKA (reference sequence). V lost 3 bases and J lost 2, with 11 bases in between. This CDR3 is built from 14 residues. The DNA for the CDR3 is TGCAGTGCTAGTCATCAGGGCCCCTACAATGAGCAGTTCTTC. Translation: CSASHQGPYNEQFF.

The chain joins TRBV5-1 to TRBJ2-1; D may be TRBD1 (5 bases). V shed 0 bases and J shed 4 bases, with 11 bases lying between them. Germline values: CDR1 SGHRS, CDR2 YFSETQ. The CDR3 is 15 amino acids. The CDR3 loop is CASSLEAGHYNEQFF. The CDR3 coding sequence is TGCGCCAGCAGCTTGGAGGCAGGGCATTACAATGAGCAGTTCTTC.

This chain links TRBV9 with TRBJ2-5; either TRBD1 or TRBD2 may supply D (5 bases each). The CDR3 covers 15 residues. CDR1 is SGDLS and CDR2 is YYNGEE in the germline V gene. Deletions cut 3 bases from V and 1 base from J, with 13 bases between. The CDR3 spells CASSGPWGPQETQYF. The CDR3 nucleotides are TGTGCCAGCAGCGGGCCCTGGGGACCCCAAGAGACCCAGTACTTC.

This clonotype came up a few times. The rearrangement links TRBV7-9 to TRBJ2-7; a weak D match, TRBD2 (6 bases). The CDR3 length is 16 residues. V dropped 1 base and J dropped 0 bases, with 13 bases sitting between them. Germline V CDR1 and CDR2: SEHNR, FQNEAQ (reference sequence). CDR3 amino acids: CASSLGGAGSSYEQYF. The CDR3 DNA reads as TGTGCCAGCAGCTTAGGCGGGGCGGGGAGCTCCTACGAGCAGTACTTC. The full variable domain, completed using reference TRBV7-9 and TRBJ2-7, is DTGVSQNPRHKITKRGQNVTFRCDPISEHNRLYWYRQTLGQGPEFLTYFQNEAQLEKSRLLSDRFSAERPKGSFSTLEIQRTEQGDSAMYLCASSLGGAGSSYEQYFGPGTRLTVT.

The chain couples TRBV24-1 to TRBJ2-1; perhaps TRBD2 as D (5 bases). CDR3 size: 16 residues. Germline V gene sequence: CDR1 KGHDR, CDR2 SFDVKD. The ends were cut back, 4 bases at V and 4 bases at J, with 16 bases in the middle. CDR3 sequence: CATSDPGSRVYNEQFF. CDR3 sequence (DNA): TGTGCCACCAGTGACCCCGGCTCGCGGGTGTACAATGAGCAGTTCTTC.

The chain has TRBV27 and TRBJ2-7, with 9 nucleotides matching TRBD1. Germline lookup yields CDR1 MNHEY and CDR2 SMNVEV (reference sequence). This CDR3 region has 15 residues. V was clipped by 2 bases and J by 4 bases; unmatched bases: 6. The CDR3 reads CASSLAGTGFYEQYF. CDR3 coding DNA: TGTGCCAGCAGTTTAGCGGGGACAGGGTTTTACGAGCAGTACTTC.

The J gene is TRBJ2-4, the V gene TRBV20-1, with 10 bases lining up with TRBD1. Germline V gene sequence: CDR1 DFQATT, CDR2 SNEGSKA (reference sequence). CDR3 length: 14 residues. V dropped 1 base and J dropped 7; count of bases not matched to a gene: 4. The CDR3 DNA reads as TGCAGTGCTAGAGGACAGGGGGCCTGGAACATTCAGTACTTC. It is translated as CSARGQGAWNIQYF.

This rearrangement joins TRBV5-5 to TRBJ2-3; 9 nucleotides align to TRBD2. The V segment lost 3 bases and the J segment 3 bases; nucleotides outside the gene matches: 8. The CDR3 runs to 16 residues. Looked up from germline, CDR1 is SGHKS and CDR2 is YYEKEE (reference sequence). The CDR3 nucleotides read TGTGCCAGCAGCTCCTTAGCGGGGGCAAGGACAGATACGCAGTATTTT. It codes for CASSSLAGARTDTQYF.

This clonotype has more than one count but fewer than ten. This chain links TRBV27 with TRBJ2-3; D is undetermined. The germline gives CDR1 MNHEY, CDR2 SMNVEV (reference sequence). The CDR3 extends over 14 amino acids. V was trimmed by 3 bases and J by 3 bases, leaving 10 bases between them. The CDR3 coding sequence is TGTGCCAGCAGTTTCTCTCATTCGACAGATACGCAGTATTTT. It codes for CASSFSHSTDTQYF.

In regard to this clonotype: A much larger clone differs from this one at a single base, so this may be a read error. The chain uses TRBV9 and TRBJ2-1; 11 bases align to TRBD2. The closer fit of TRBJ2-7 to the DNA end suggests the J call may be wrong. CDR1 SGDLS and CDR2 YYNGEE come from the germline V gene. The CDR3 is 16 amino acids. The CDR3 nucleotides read TGTGCCAGCAGCGGAATAGCGGGAGGGCCGTACAATGAGCAGTACTTC. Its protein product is CASSGIAGGPYNEQYF.

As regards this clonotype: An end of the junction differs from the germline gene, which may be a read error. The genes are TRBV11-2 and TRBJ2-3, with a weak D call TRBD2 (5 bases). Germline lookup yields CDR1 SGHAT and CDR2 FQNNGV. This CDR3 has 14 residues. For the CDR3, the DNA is TGTGCCTGCAGCTTAGGACTGTCGTCTGATACGCAGTATTTT. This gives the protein CACSLGLSSDTQYF.

CDR3 in amino acids: CSARGAKDRPRWEQYF. CDR3 coding DNA: TGCAGTGCTAGAGGTGCGAAGGACAGACCTCGATGGGAGCAGTACTTC. J is TRBJ2-7 and V is TRBV20-1; D might be TRBD1 (6 bases). The CDR3 extends over 16 amino acids. Deletions cut 1 base from V and 7 bases from J, with 23 bases between. Germline CDR1 DFQATT, CDR2 SNEGSKA (reference sequence).

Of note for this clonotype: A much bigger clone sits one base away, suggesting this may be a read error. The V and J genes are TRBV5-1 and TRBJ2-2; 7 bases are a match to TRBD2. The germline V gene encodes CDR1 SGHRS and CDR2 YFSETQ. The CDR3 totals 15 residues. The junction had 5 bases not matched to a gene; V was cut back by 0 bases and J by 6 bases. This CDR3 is CASSLEGRGAGELFF. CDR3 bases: TGCGCCAGCAGCTTGGAGGGACGGGGGGCCGGGGAGCTGTTTTTT.

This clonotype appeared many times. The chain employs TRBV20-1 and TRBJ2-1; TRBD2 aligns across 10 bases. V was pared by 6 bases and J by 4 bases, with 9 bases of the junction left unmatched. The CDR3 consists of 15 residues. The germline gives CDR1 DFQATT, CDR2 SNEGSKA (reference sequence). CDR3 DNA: TGCAGTGCCAAGCCTAGCGGGAGTGATTACAATGAGCAGTTCTTC. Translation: CSAKPSGSDYNEQFF.

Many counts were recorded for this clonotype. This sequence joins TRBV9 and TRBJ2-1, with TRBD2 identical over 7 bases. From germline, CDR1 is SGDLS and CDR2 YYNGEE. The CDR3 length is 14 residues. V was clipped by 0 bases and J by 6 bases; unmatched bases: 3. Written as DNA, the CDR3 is TGTGCCAGCAGCGTAGGTCTAGCGGTCAATGAGCAGTTCTTC. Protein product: CASSVGLAVNEQFF.

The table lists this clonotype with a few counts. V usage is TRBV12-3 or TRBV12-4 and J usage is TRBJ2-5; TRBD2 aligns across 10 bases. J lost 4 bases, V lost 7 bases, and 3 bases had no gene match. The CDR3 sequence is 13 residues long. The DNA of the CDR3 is TGTGCCAGCAAAATAGCGGGAGGAGAGACCCAGTACTTC. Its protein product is CASKIAGGETQYF.

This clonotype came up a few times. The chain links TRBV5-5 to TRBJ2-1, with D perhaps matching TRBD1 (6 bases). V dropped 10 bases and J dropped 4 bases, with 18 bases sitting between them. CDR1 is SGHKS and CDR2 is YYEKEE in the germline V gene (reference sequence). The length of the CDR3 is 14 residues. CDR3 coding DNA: TGTGCCTCTAGGTCCGAGCAGGGGTACAATGAGCAGTTCTTC. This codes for CASRSEQGYNEQFF. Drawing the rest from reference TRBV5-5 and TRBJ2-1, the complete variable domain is DAGVTQSPTHLIKTRGQQVTLRCSPISGHKSVSWYQQVLGQGPQFIFQYYEKEERGRGNFPDRFSARQFPNYSSELNVNALLLGDSALYLCASRSEQGYNEQFFGPGTRLTVL.

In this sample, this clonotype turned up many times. CDR3 sequence reads: CASSLDASAYEQYF. As DNA, the CDR3 is TGCGCCAGCAGCTTGGACGCCTCAGCCTACGAGCAGTACTTC. The chain recombines TRBV5-1 with TRBJ2-7, with D unclear. The CDR3 has 14 amino acids. V gave up 0 bases and J gave up 2 bases, with 9 bases separating them. Germline CDR1 is SGHRS and CDR2 is YFSETQ.

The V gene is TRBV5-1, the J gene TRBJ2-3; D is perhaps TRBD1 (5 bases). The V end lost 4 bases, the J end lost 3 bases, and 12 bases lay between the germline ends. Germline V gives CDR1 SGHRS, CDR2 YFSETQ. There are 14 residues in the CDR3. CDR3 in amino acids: CASSVVAGTDTQYF. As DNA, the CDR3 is TGCGCCAGCAGCGTGGTTGCAGGGACAGATACGCAGTATTTT.

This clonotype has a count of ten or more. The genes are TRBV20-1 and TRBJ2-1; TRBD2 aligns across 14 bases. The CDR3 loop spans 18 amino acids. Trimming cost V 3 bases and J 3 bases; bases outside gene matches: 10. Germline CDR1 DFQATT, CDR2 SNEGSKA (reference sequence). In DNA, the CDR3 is TGCAGTGCTAGTGGTGGGACTAGCGGGAGTTCTTACTACAATGAGCAGTTCTTC. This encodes CSASGGTSGSSYYNEQFF.

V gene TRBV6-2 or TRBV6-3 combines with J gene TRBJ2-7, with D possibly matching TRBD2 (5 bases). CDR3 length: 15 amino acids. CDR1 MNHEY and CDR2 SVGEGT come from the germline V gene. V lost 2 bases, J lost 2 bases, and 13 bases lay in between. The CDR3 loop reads CASSYREGWAYEQYF. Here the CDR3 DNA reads TGTGCCAGCAGTTACCGGGAAGGGTGGGCCTACGAGCAGTACTTC.